The 22 T cell receptor beta chains in this list originate from one sample, sequenced in a study of blood T cell repertoires in COVID-19. Profiled with immunoSEQ multiplex PCR; TCRdb holds only in-frame clones, not every one. The sample carries some 250,000 clones, approximately 86% recorded once. Sequencing was carried out using peripheral blood. These receptors were collected from a woman under 40 with acute or convalescent COVID-19.

This sequence joins TRBV19 and TRBJ2-1; 9 bases are shared with TRBD2. Trimming cost V 2 bases and J 4 bases; bases outside gene matches: 3. Per germline, CDR1 LNHDA and CDR2 SQIVND (reference sequence). The CDR3 spans 15 residues. The CDR3 nucleotides are TGTGCCAGTAGTATACGACTAGCGGCGTACAATGAGCAGTTCTTC. This gives the protein CASSIRLAAYNEQFF.

The chain carries TRBV15 and TRBJ2-7, with TRBD1 identical over 9 bases. This CDR3 has 15 amino acids. CDR1 is LNHNV, CDR2 YYDKDF, per germline (reference sequence). V was clipped by 1 base and J by 6 bases; unmatched bases: 7. The CDR3 DNA reads TGTGCCACCAGCAGAGGGGACAGGGTAGATTCCGAGCAGTACTTC. Amino acid sequence: CATSRGDRVDSEQYF. The entire variable domain, with the rest obtained from reference TRBV15 and TRBJ2-7, is as follows: DAMVIQNPRYQVTQFGKPVTLSCSQTLNHNVMYWYQQKSSQAPKLLFHYYDKDFNNEADTPDNFQSRRPNTSFCFLDIRSPGLGDTAMYLCATSRGDRVDSEQYFGPGTRLTVT.

The chain couples TRBV4-1 to TRBJ1-3; D ambiguous. The germline CDR1 and CDR2 sequences are MGHRA and YSYEKL. V shed 1 base and J shed 4 bases, with 8 bases lying between them. This CDR3 contains 14 residues. The CDR3 here is CASSQVTTGNTIYF. In DNA form, the CDR3 reads TGCGCCAGCAGCCAAGTGACAACCGGAAACACCATATATTTT.

The chain recombines TRBV29-1 with TRBJ1-3, with D possibly matching TRBD1 (5 bases). V was clipped by 7 bases and J by 0 bases, with 31 bases between them. Germline V gene data show CDR1 as SQVTM and CDR2 as ANQGSEA. This CDR3 comprises 20 residues. In DNA, the CDR3 is TGCAGCGCGCTCCCCAGCGTTGAAGTACAGGAGGGATCCTCTGGAAACACCATATATTTT. Its protein product is CSALPSVEVQEGSSGNTIYF.

V gene TRBV24-1 combines with J gene TRBJ2-7, with TRBD2 matching over 13 bases. The V gene's germline CDR1 is KGHDR and CDR2 SFDVKD. J was trimmed by 3 bases and V by 4 bases; bases with no gene match: 5. The CDR3 contains 16 residues. For the CDR3, the DNA is TGTGCCACCAGTGACCTGACTAGCGGGAGGCACTACGAGCAGTACTTC. Encoded protein: CATSDLTSGRHYEQYF.

The chain employs TRBV7-9 and TRBJ1-6; D remains ambiguous. Germline CDR1 SEHNR, CDR2 FQNEAQ (reference sequence). The CDR3 sequence is 11 residues long. V lost 5 bases, J lost 14 bases, and 10 bases lay in between. The CDR3 loop is CASSRVESLHF. The DNA of the CDR3 is TGTGCCAGCAGCCGGGTAGAATCCCTCCACTTT.

The J gene is TRBJ2-6, the V gene TRBV4-3; 11 bases are a match to TRBD2. V dropped 4 bases and J dropped 13; count of bases not matched to a gene: 0. This CDR3 comprises 12 residues. In germline, CDR1 is LGHNA, CDR2 YSLEER. The DNA of the CDR3 is TGCGCCAGCAGCCGACTAGCGGGAGTCCTGACTTTC. Translating gives CASSRLAGVLTF.

The rearrangement joins TRBV9 to TRBJ2-7, with TRBD2 matching 9 bases. Germline V gene data show CDR1 as SGDLS and CDR2 as YYNGEE. The junction had 10 bases not matched to a gene; V was cut back by 0 bases and J by 3 bases. CDR3 length: 17 amino acids. The CDR3 DNA reads TGTGCCAGCAGCGTAGGAGGATCAGCGGGGGGCTTCTACGAGCAGTACTTC. Residues: CASSVGGSAGGFYEQYF.

The chain couples TRBV6-5 to TRBJ1-2; TRBD1 matches at 7 bases. Looked up from germline, CDR1 is MNHEY and CDR2 is SVGAGI. J was trimmed by 8 bases and V by 5 bases; bases with no gene match: 14. The CDR3 sequence is 15 residues long. The chain's CDR3 is CASSTGGQGVRGYTF. CDR3 in DNA: TGTGCCAGCAGTACTGGCGGGCAGGGGGTGCGAGGCTACACCTTC.

The CDR3 here is CASSYGTGLHRTQYF. The CDR3 coding sequence is TGTGCCAGCAGTTACGGGACAGGGCTCCACCGGACCCAGTACTTC. V usage is TRBV6-5 and J usage is TRBJ2-5; 9 nucleotides agree with TRBD1. Germline CDR1 is MNHEY and CDR2 is SVGAGI. The CDR3 has 15 residues. The V gene end was trimmed by 2 bases and the J gene end by 7 bases; junction bases not matched to a gene: 8.

In this sample, this clone turned up a few times. The chain is built from TRBV11-3 and TRBJ1-3, with TRBD1 identical over 7 bases. The CDR3 loop spans 14 amino acids. Germline values: CDR1 SGHNT, CDR2 YENEEA. Trimming took 5 bases from V and 8 from J; bases not matched to a gene: 9. The chain's CDR3 is CASSNTGTADTIYF. The CDR3 nucleotides are TGTGCCAGCAGCAATACCGGGACAGCGGACACCATATATTTT.

The chain joins TRBV6-5 to TRBJ2-2; 7 bases are a match to TRBD1. This CDR3 comprises 15 residues. The junction had 11 bases not matched to a gene; V was cut back by 6 bases and J by 7 bases. Germline CDR1 and CDR2: MNHEY and SVGAGI. The CDR3 coding sequence is TGTGCCAGCAGCCGGACAGGAACCCAGATCGGGGAGCTGTTTTTT. It specifies CASSRTGTQIGELFF.

The gene calls are TRBV6-5 and TRBJ2-7; a possible D gene is TRBD1 (5 bases). V was shortened by 6 bases and J by 3 bases, with 18 bases between the two germline ends. Germline V gene sequence: CDR1 MNHEY, CDR2 SVGAGI. This CDR3 contains 15 residues. The CDR3 DNA is TGTGCCAGCAGACCCACCAGTGGGGCAAGCTACGAGCAGTACTTC. Translation gives CASRPTSGASYEQYF.

This chain links TRBV4-3 with TRBJ2-7; D might be TRBD2 (5 bases). From germline, CDR1 is LGHNA and CDR2 YSLEER. CDR3 length: 17 amino acids. Trimming removed 0 bases at V and 3 bases at J, with 18 bases between. CDR3 residues: CASSQDWVATPLYEQYF. Written as DNA, the CDR3 is TGCGCCAGCAGCCAAGATTGGGTAGCGACCCCTCTCTACGAGCAGTACTTC.

The genes are TRBV3-1 (or the pseudogene TRBV3-2) and TRBJ2-7; 13 bases align to TRBD2. Germline V gives CDR1 LGHDT, CDR2 YNNKEL (reference sequence). CDR3 length: 17 residues. The ends lost 2 bases at V and 0 bases at J; junction bases unmatched: 4. The CDR3 here is CASSQPLAGGPSYEQYF. The CDR3 DNA reads TGTGCCAGCAGCCAACCACTAGCGGGAGGGCCCTCCTACGAGCAGTACTTC.

A remark on this clone: In the same sample, other DNA sequences code for this CDR3. J is TRBJ2-7 and V is TRBV9; 8 positions agree with TRBD1. The CDR3 is 14 amino acids. The trim removed 2 bases at V and 3 bases at J, leaving 4 bases unmatched. CDR1 and CDR2 from the germline V gene are SGDLS and YYNGEE. In nucleotides, the CDR3 is TGTGCCAGCAGCGTCGGACAGGGAGGCTACGAGCAGTACTTC. It specifies CASSVGQGGYEQYF.

V and J are TRBV27 and TRBJ2-3; D gene unclear. Germline V gives CDR1 MNHEY, CDR2 SMNVEV (reference sequence). CDR3 length: 11 residues. With 6 bases removed from V and 8 bases from J, the gap between germline ends came to 9 bases. The CDR3 loop reads CASSTLGTQYF. The CDR3 DNA follows: TGTGCCAGCAGCACTCTTGGTACGCAGTATTTT.

V gene TRBV11-2 combines with J gene TRBJ1-4; possibly TRBD1 for D (5 bases). Germline CDR1 is SGHAT and CDR2 is FQNNGV. The CDR3 covers 16 residues. Trimming removed 2 bases at V and 0 bases at J, with 10 bases between. In DNA, the CDR3 is TGTGCCAGCAGCTTAACCGGGACTGCAACTAATGAAAAACTGTTTTTT. It specifies CASSLTGTATNEKLFF.

The gene calls are TRBV11-3 and TRBJ2-7; 7 nucleotides match TRBD1. CDR1 SGHNT and CDR2 YENEEA come from the germline V gene. The CDR3 is made up of 14 amino acids. J was trimmed by 2 bases and V by 5 bases; bases with no gene match: 6. The CDR3 reads CASSQGQYPYEQYF. The CDR3 DNA reads TGTGCCAGCAGCCAGGGACAGTACCCCTACGAGCAGTACTTC.

The J gene is TRBJ1-3, the V gene TRBV27; D perhaps matches TRBD1 (5 bases). V was trimmed by 2 bases and J by 3 bases, leaving 5 bases between them. This CDR3 contains 13 residues. Germline lookup yields CDR1 MNHEY and CDR2 SMNVEV (reference sequence). The CDR3 loop reads CASSLDSGNTIYF. The CDR3 coding sequence is TGTGCCAGCAGTTTAGACAGTGGAAACACCATATATTTT.

The chain employs TRBV24-1 and TRBJ2-2; 7 positions agree with TRBD2. CDR1 is KGHDR, CDR2 SFDVKD, per germline. V lost 10 bases to trimming and J lost 8 bases; unmatched junction nucleotides: 6. CDR3 length: 12 residues. CDR3 region: CATMSGAGELFF. Here the CDR3 DNA reads TGTGCCACAATGAGCGGGGCGGGGGAGCTGTTTTTT.

The chain links TRBV7-9 to TRBJ1-5, with TRBD1 identical over 9 bases. Unmatched junction bases numbered 2, after V lost 1 base and J lost 7 bases. Germline V gene data show CDR1 as SEHNR and CDR2 as FQNEAQ (reference sequence). This CDR3 is 14 amino acids long. The CDR3 region is CASSLDGQGQPQHF. CDR3 nucleotide sequence: TGTGCCAGCAGCTTAGACGGACAGGGGCAGCCCCAGCATTTT. Full variable domain (outside the CDR3, taken from reference TRBV7-9 and TRBJ1-5): DTGVSQNPRHKITKRGQNVTFRCDPISEHNRLYWYRQTLGQGPEFLTYFQNEAQLEKSRLLSDRFSAERPKGSFSTLEIQRTEQGDSAMYLCASSLDGQGQPQHFGDGTRLSIL.